This TCR beta chain was found in a study of T-cell reconstitution after alpha-beta-depleted transplantation in children. Trimming took 5 bases from V and 1 from J, leaving 11 bases between them. There are 14 residues in the CDR3. From germline, CDR1 is SNHLY and CDR2 FYNNEI. This clonotype was counted ten times or more. What it recognizes is unknown. Preparation of the TCRbeta library used unique molecular identifiers. TCRdb re-called the PCR reads with MiXCR, one entry per CDR3 protein. The repertoire has a few hundred thousand distinct CDR3 sequences, over 7% of them found once; the top ten carry 8.5% to 9.5%. Study findings and constraints: Reportedly, roughly two months post-transplant, alpha-beta T cells arose from several hundred expanded graft clones. Most T-cell counts and diversity one year after the transplant came from T cells that were newly produced.

The receptor was isolated from a female patient between 2 and 15 years old who had a stem cell transplant for Fanconi anemia, so the T cells may come from the graft donor. Specimen: peripheral blood, collected 360 days after TCRalphabeta/CD19-depleted stem cell transplant. V and J are TRBV2 and TRBJ2-5; D is undetermined. The CDR3 DNA follows: TGTGCCAGCAGTACTTCCGGGTTCCAAGAGACCCAGTACTTC. Encoded protein: CASSTSGFQETQYF.